These 20 T cell receptor beta chains were sequenced from one sample in a study of shared clonotypes between healthy human individuals. This table comes from immunoSEQ multiplex PCR, and its TCRdb copy is limited to in-frame clones, with some not included. The data hold some 510,000 clones, with around 79% observed a single time. Sequencing used PBMCs. All receptors derive from a woman aged 35 to 49 in good health. Some clones in this sample may be carry-over from other donors' samples.

The genes are TRBV5-4 and TRBJ2-5; 8 bases line up with TRBD1. This CDR3 is built from 15 residues. V shed 4 bases and J 1 base; nucleotides not matched to a gene: 6. Germline CDR1 SGHNT, CDR2 YYREEE (reference sequence). The CDR3: CASSPDRGTQETQYF. The CDR3, as DNA: TGTGCCAGCAGCCCCGACAGGGGTACCCAAGAGACCCAGTACTTC.

CDR3 bases: TGTGCCTGTAAATCGGGGCCCCACAATGAGCAGTTCTTC. Amino acids: CACKSGPHNEQFF. The chain couples TRBV30 to TRBJ2-1; D possibly matches TRBD1 or TRBD2 (5 bases each). V was shortened by 6 bases and J by 5 bases, with 14 bases between the two germline ends. Germline V gene sequence: CDR1 GTSNPN, CDR2 SVGIG (reference sequence). This CDR3 is 13 amino acids long.

The CDR3: CASSSSGTSATYEQYF. The CDR3 DNA follows: TGTGCCAGCAGCTCTTCCGGGACTAGTGCTACCTACGAGCAGTACTTC. The rearrangement links TRBV9 to TRBJ2-7, with 8 bases identical to TRBD2. Trimming took 4 bases from V and 2 from J; bases not matched to a gene: 11. The CDR3 sequence is 16 residues long. The germline CDR1 and CDR2 sequences are SGDLS and YYNGEE.

In its sample, this clone was seen many times. This chain uses TRBV4-1 with TRBJ1-2; D possibly corresponds to TRBD1 (6 bases). The germline V and J ends were trimmed by 4 bases and 3 bases, with 15 bases remaining between them. This CDR3 region has 15 residues. Germline V gene sequence: CDR1 MGHRA, CDR2 YSYEKL. The CDR3 DNA sequence: TGCGCCAGCAGCCCGATTGCCAGGGGAGACTATGGCTACACCTTC. Translated, it gives CASSPIARGDYGYTF.

This clone was counted a single time. V gene TRBV19 combines with J gene TRBJ1-5, with D possibly matching TRBD1 (6 bases). The V and J ends lost 8 bases and 0 bases respectively, with 11 bases between them. CDR1 LNHDA and CDR2 SQIVND come from the germline V gene (reference sequence). The CDR3 spans 14 residues. The CDR3 sequence: CASEDRLSNQPQHF. CDR3 bases: TGTGCCAGTGAAGACAGGCTTAGCAATCAGCCCCAGCATTTT.

The rearrangement links TRBV10-2 to TRBJ2-1, with TRBD2 matching over 9 bases. Germline CDR1 is WSHSY and CDR2 is SAAADI. V lost 5 bases, J lost 7 bases, and 9 bases stayed unmatched. The CDR3 contains 15 residues. The CDR3 loop is CASSLAGARVNEQFF. CDR3 DNA: TGCGCCAGCAGTTTAGCGGGAGCCCGGGTGAATGAGCAGTTCTTC.

The CDR3 region is CASSDSGTDYNEQFF. CDR3 nucleotides: TGTGCCAGCAGTGACTCTGGGACGGACTACAATGAGCAGTTCTTC. The chain couples TRBV6-4 to TRBJ2-1, with D perhaps being TRBD1 or TRBD2 (5 bases each). There are 15 residues in the CDR3. The germline CDR1 and CDR2 sequences are MRHNA and SNTAGT. Trimming pared 0 bases from V and 3 bases from J, leaving 9 bases between.

On this clone itself: This specimen includes other DNA sequences encoding the same CDR3. The CDR3 DNA sequence: TGTGCCAGCAGCGTAGATCCCCGCAGAGGCACTGAAGCTTTCTTT. Translated: CASSVDPRRGTEAFF. The chain recombines TRBV9 with TRBJ1-1; D call uncertain. Germline-derived CDR1 and CDR2 are SGDLS and YYNGEE. Trimming pared 0 bases from V and 4 bases from J, leaving 13 bases between. CDR3 size: 15 residues.

The CDR3 region is CASRPGQRDTGELFF. The CDR3 bases are TGTGCCAGCAGACCGGGACAGAGGGACACCGGGGAGCTGTTTTTT. The V gene is TRBV6-5, the J gene TRBJ2-2; the match to TRBD1 covers 7 bases. With V trimmed by 6 bases and J by 3 bases, 7 bases remained unmatched. Looked up from germline, CDR1 is MNHEY and CDR2 is SVGAGI. The CDR3 runs to 15 residues.

The CDR3 nucleotides read TGTGCCAGCAGCGCCAAGGGCTCCTACAATGAGCAGTTCTTC. It specifies CASSAKGSYNEQFF. V gene TRBV9 combines with J gene TRBJ2-1; D unclear. V shed 3 bases and J shed 0 bases, with 7 bases lying between them. There are 14 residues in the CDR3. Germline loops: CDR1 SGDLS, CDR2 YYNGEE.

V is TRBV28 and J is TRBJ1-4; a possible D gene is TRBD1 (5 bases). There are 14 residues in the CDR3. V was cut by 7 bases and J by 3 bases, with 12 bases left in between. Germline loops: CDR1 MDHEN, CDR2 SYDVKM. In DNA, the CDR3 is TGTGCCAGCACCCAACAGGACCCTAATGAAAAACTGTTTTTT. This encodes CASTQQDPNEKLFF.

This clone was seen a handful of times. This chain joins TRBV5-4 and TRBJ2-5; the match to TRBD2 covers 13 bases. Germline V gene data show CDR1 as SGHNT and CDR2 as YYREEE (reference sequence). The CDR3 covers 16 residues. The junction had 4 bases not matched to a gene; V was cut back by 4 bases and J by 1 base. CDR3 residues: CASSTGTSGTQETQYF. CDR3 sequence (DNA): TGTGCCAGCAGCACGGGGACTAGCGGGACCCAAGAGACCCAGTACTTC.

This clone was seen only a few times. This chain joins TRBV7-2 and TRBJ2-1; 8 nucleotides align to TRBD2. Germline V gene data show CDR1 as SGHTA and CDR2 as FQGNSA. This CDR3 is built from 13 residues. Trimming removed 5 bases from V and 7 bases from J; junction bases left unmatched: 4. The CDR3 DNA reads as TGTGCCAGCAGCACCGGGAGGGAAAATGAGCAGTTCTTC. It codes for CASSTGRENEQFF.

This clone was seen many times. V is TRBV7-3 and J is TRBJ2-2, with TRBD2 identical over 8 bases. This CDR3 has 18 amino acids. CDR1 is SGHTA, CDR2 FQGTGA, per germline. Trimming at V came to 1 base and at J to 1 base, leaving 8 bases not matched to a gene. The CDR3 sequence: CASSLRGRLAGNTGELFF. CDR3 coding DNA: TGTGCCAGCAGCTTAAGAGGTCGGCTAGCGGGGAACACCGGGGAGCTGTTTTTT.

V usage is TRBV6-5 and J usage is TRBJ2-1, with 10 positions matching TRBD2. The CDR3 is 15 residues long. The junction had 4 bases not matched to a gene; V was cut back by 3 bases and J by 5 bases. Germline CDR1 MNHEY, CDR2 SVGAGI. The chain's CDR3 is CASSYLAGDNNEQFF. The CDR3, as DNA: TGTGCCAGCAGTTATCTAGCGGGAGATAACAATGAGCAGTTCTTC.

The CDR3 loop is CATLGLAGVFGYEQYF. Here the CDR3 DNA reads TGTGCCACTCTGGGACTAGCGGGAGTCTTTGGCTACGAGCAGTACTTC. V usage is TRBV28 and J usage is TRBJ2-7; 14 positions agree with TRBD2. The CDR3 is 16 amino acids. Germline CDR1 MDHEN, CDR2 SYDVKM. V lost 10 bases to trimming and J lost 3 bases; unmatched junction nucleotides: 11.

This chain connects TRBV2 to TRBJ1-5, with a tentative D call TRBD1 (5 bases). This CDR3 region has 14 residues. Between the trimmed V and J ends, which lost 2 bases and 5 bases, there was a span of 10 bases. Germline values: CDR1 SNHLY, CDR2 FYNNEI. The DNA of the CDR3 is TGTGCCAGCAGTGAAACGGGACGGGATCAGCCCCAGCATTTT. Translation: CASSETGRDQPQHF.

Of note for this clone: Other DNA sequences in the sample encode the same CDR3. The rearrangement joins TRBV5-4 to TRBJ1-1; no definite D call. Between the trimmed V and J ends, which lost 0 bases and 1 base, there was a span of 7 bases. The CDR3 covers 14 residues. Germline V gene lookup returns CDR1 SGHNT and CDR2 YYREEE (reference sequence). CDR3 sequence reads: CASSLDTRNTEAFF. The CDR3 DNA follows: TGTGCCAGCAGCTTGGATACACGGAACACTGAAGCTTTCTTT.

V usage is TRBV4-1 and J usage is TRBJ2-1; D perhaps matches TRBD2 (5 bases). This CDR3 region has 16 residues. The germline V gene has CDR1 MGHRA and CDR2 YSYEKL. Trimming took off 4 bases at V and 0 bases at J, with 13 bases between the two ends. The CDR3 nucleotides read TGCGCCAGCAGCCCAAGGCGGGTTGTCTCCTACAATGAGCAGTTCTTC. Protein product: CASSPRRVVSYNEQFF.

This rearrangement joins TRBV28 to TRBJ2-1; D remains unclear. Trimming took 3 bases from V and 1 from J, leaving 13 bases between them. CDR3 length: 16 residues. Germline CDR1 MDHEN, CDR2 SYDVKM. The CDR3 bases are TGTGCCAGCAGTTTTTCCAGTATGGGATCCTACAATGAGCAGTTCTTC. It codes for CASSFSSMGSYNEQFF.